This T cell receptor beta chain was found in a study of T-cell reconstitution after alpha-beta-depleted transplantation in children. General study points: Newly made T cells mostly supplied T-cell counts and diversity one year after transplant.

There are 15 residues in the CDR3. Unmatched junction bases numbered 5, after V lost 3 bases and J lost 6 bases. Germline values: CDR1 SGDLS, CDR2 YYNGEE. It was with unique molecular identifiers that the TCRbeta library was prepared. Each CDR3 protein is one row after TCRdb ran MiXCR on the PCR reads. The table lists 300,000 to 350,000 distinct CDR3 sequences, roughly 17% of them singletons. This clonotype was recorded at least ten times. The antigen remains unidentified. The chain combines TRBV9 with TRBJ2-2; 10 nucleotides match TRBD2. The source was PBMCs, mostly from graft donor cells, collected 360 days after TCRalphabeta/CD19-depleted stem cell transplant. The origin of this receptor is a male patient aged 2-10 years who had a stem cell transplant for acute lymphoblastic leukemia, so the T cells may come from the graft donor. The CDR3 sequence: CASSAGTSAAGELFF. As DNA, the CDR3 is TGTGCCAGCAGCGCCGGGACTAGCGCGGCCGGGGAGCTGTTTTTT.